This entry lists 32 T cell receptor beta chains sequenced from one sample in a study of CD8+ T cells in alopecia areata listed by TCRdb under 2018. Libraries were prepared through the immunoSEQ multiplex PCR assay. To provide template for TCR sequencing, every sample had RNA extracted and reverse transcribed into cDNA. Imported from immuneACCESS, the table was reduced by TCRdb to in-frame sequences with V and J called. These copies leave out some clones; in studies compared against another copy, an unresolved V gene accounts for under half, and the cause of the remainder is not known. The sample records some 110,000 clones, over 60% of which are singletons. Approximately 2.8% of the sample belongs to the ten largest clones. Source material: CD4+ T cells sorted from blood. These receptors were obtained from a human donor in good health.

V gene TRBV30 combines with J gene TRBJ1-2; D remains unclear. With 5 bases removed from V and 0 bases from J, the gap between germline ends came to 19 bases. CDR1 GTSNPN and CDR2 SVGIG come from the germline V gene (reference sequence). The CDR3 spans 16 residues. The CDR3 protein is CAWGGRSAITNYGYTF. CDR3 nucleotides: TGTGCCTGGGGCGGACGGTCGGCGATTACTAACTATGGCTACACCTTC.

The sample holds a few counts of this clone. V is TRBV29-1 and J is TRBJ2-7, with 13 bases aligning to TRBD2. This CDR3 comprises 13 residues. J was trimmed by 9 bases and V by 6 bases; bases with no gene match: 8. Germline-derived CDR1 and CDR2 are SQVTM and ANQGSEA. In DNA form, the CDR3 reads TGCAGCGTCCGGACTAGCGGGGGAGTGGGGCAGTACTTC. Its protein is CSVRTSGGVGQYF.

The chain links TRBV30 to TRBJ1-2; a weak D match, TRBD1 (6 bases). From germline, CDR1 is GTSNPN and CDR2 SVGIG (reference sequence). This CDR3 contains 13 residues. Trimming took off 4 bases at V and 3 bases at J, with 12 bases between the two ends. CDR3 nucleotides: TGTGCCTGGAAAGGGGGAGGTCACTATGGCTACACCTTC. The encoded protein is CAWKGGGHYGYTF. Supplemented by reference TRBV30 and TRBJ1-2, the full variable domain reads SQTIHQWPATLVQPVGSPLSLECTVEGTSNPNLYWYRQAAGRGLQLLFYSVGIGQISSEVPQNLSASRPQDRQFILSSKKLLLSDSGFYLCAWKGGGHYGYTFGSGTRLTVV.

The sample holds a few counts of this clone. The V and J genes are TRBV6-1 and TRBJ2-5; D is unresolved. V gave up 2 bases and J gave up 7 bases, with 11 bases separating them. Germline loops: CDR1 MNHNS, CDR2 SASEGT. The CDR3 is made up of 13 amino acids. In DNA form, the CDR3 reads TGTGCCAGCAGTGAAACCTACGACGGGACCCAGTACTTC. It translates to CASSETYDGTQYF.

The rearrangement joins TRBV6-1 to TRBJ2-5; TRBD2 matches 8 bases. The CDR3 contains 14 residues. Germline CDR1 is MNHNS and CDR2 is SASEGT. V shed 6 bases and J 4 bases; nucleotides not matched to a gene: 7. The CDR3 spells CASSPGGGRETQYF. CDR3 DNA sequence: TGTGCCAGCAGCCCCGGCGGGGGGCGAGAGACCCAGTACTTC.

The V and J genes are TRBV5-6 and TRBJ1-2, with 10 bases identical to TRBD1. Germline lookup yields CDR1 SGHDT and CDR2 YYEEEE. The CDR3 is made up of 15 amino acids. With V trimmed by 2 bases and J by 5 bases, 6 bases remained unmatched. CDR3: CASSFRDRGSYGYTF. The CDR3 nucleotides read TGTGCCAGCAGCTTCCGGGACAGGGGATCTTATGGCTACACCTTC. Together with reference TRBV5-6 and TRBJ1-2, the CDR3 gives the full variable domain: DAGVTQSPTHLIKTRGQQVTLRCSPKSGHDTVSWYQQALGQGPQFIFQYYEEEERQRGNFPDRFSGHQFPNYSSELNVNALLLGDSALYLCASSFRDRGSYGYTFGSGTRLTVV.

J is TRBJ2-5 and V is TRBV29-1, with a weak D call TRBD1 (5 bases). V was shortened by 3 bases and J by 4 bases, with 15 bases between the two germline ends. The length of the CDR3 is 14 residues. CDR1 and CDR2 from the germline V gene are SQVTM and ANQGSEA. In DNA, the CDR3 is TGCAGCGTTGACAGTCAGGGAATCCGAGAGACCCAGTACTTC. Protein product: CSVDSQGIRETQYF.

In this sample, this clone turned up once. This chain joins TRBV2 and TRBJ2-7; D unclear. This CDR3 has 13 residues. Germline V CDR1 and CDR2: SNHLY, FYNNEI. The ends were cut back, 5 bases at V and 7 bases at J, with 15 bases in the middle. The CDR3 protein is CASSYSPSGEQYF. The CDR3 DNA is TGTGCCAGCAGTTACAGTCCCTCTGGAGAGCAGTACTTC.

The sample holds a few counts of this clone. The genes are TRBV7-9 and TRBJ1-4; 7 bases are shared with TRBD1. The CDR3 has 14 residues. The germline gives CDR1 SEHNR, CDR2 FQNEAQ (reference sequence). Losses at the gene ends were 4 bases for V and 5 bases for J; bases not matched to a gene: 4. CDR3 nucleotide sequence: TGTGCCAGCAGCTCCCGACAGGGAAATGAAAAACTGTTTTTT. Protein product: CASSSRQGNEKLFF.

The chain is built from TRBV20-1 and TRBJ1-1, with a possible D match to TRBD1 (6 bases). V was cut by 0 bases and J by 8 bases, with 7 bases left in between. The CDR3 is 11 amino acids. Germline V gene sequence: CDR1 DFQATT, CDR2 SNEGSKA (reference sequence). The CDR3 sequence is CSARDGTEAFF. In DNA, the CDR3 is TGCAGTGCTAGAGATGGGACAGAAGCTTTCTTT.

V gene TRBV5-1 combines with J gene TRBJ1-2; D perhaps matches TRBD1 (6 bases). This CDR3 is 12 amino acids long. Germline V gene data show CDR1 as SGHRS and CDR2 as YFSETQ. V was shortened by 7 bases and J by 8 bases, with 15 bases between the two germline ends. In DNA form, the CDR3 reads TGCGCCAGCCGGCCGCAGGGGAAAGGCTACACCTTC. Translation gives CASRPQGKGYTF.

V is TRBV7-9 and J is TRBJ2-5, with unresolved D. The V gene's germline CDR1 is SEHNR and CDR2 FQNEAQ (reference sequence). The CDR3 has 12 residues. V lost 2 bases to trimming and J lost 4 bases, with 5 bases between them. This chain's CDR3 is CASSLNGETQYF. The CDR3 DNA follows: TGTGCCAGCAGCTTAAACGGAGAGACCCAGTACTTC.

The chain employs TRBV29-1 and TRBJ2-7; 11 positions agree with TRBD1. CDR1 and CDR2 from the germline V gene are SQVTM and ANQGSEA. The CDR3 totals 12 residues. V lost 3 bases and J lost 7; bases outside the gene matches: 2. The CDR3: CSVDRDRGEQYF. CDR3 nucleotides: TGCAGCGTTGACCGGGACAGGGGGGAGCAGTACTTC.

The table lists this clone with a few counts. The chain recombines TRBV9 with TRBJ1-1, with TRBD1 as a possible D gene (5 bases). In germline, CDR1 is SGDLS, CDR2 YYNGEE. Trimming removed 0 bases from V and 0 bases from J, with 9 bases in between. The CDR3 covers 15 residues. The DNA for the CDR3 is TGTGCCAGCAGCGTAGTCCGGGACTTGAACACTGAAGCTTTCTTT. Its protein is CASSVVRDLNTEAFF.

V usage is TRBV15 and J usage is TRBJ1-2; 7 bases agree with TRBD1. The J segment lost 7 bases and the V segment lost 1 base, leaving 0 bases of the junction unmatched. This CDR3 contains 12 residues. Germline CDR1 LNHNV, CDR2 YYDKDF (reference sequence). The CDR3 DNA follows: TGTGCCACCAGCAGAGGACAGGGTGGCTACACCTTC. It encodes CATSRGQGGYTF.

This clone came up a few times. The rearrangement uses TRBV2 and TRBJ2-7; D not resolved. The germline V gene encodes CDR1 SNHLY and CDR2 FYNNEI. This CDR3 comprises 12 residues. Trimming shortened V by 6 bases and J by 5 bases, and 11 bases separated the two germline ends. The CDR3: CASRLLRDEQYF. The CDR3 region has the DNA TGTGCCAGCAGGCTCTTACGGGACGAGCAGTACTTC.

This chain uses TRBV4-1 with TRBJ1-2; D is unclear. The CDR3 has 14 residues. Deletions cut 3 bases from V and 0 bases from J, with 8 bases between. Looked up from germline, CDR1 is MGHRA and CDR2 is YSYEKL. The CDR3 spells CASSHLPANYGYTF. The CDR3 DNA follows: TGCGCCAGCAGCCACTTGCCTGCTAACTATGGCTACACCTTC.

The CDR3 DNA follows: TGCGCCAGCAGCTTGGGGGGTACTGCTGAAGCTTTCTTT. As protein: CASSLGGTAEAFF. The chain uses TRBV5-1 and TRBJ1-1; D is unresolved. Germline assignment: CDR1 SGHRS and CDR2 YFSETQ. Trimming took 0 bases from V and 6 from J, leaving 9 bases between them. The CDR3 is 13 residues long.

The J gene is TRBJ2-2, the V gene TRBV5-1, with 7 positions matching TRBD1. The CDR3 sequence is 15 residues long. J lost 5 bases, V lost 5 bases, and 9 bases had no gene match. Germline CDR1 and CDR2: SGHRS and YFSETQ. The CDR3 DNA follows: TGCGCCAGCAGTCCTACAGGGGTCGGAACCGGGGAGCTGTTTTTT. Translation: CASSPTGVGTGELFF.

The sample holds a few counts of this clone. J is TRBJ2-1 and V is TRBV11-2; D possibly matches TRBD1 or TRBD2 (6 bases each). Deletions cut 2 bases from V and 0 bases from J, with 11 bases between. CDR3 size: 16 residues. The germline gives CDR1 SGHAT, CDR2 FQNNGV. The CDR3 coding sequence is TGTGCCAGCAGCTTAAGGGGGGATAGCTCCTACAATGAGCAGTTCTTC. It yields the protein CASSLRGDSSYNEQFF.

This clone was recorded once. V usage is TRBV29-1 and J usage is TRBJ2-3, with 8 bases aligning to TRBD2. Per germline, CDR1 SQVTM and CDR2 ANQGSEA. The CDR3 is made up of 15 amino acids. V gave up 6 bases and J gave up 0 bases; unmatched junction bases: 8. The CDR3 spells CSVALAGGSTDTQYF. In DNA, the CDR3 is TGCAGCGTAGCCCTCGCGGGGGGAAGCACAGATACGCAGTATTTT.

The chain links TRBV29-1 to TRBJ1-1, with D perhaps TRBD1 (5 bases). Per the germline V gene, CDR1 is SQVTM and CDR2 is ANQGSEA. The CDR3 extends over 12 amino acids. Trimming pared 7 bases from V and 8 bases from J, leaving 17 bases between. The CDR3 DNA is TGCAGCGCGAACAATAGGGGCGGCGAAGCTTTCTTT. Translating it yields CSANNRGGEAFF. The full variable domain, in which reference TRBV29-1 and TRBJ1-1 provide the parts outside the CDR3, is SAVISQKPSRDICQRGTSLTIQCQVDSQVTMMFWYRQQPGQSLTLIATANQGSEATYESGFVIDKFPISRPNLTFSTLTVSNMSPEDSSIYLCSANNRGGEAFFGQGTRLTVV.

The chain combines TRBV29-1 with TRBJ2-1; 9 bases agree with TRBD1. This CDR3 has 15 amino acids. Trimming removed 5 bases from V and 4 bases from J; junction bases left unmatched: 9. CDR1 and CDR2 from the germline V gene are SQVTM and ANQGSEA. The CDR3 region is CSVPSGTGTYNEQFF. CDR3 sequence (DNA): TGCAGCGTTCCCTCAGGGACAGGGACATACAATGAGCAGTTCTTC.

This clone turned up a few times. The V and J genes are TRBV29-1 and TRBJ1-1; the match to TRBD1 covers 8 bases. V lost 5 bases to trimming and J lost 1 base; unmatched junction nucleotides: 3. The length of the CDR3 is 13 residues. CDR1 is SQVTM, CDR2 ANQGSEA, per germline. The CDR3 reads CSVLDRANTEAFF. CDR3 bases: TGCAGCGTTTTGGACAGGGCGAACACTGAAGCTTTCTTT.

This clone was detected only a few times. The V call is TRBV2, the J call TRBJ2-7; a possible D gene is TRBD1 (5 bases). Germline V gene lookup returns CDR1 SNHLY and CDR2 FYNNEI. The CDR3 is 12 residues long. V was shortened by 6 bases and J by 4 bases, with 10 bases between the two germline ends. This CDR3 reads CASSSQGYEQYF. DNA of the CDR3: TGTGCCAGCAGCTCGCAGGGATACGAGCAGTACTTC.

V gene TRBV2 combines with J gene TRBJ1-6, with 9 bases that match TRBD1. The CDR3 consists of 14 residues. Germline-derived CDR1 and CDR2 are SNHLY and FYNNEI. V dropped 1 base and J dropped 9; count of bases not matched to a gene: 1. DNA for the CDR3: TGTGCCAGCAGTGAAGAACAGGGGGCTTCACCCCTCCACTTT. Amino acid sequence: CASSEEQGASPLHF. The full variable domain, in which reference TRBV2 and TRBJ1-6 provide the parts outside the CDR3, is EPEVTQTPSHQVTQMGQEVILRCVPISNHLYFYWYRQILGQKVEFLVSFYNNEISEKSEIFDDQFSVERPDGSNFTLKIRSTKLEDSAMYFCASSEEQGASPLHFGNGTRLTVT.

The CDR3 loop reads CAWSDGADTQYF. In nucleotides, the CDR3 is TGTGCCTGGAGTGACGGTGCAGATACGCAGTATTTT. The chain is built from TRBV30 and TRBJ2-3, with unresolved D. Trimming removed 1 base at V and 4 bases at J, with 6 bases between. In germline, CDR1 is GTSNPN, CDR2 SVGIG (reference sequence). CDR3 length: 12 residues.

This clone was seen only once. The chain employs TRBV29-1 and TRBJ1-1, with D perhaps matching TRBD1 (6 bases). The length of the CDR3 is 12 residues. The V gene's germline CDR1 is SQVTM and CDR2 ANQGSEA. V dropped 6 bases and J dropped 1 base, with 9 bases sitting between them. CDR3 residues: CSVLTGNTEAFF. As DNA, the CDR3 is TGCAGCGTCCTGACAGGGAACACTGAAGCTTTCTTT.

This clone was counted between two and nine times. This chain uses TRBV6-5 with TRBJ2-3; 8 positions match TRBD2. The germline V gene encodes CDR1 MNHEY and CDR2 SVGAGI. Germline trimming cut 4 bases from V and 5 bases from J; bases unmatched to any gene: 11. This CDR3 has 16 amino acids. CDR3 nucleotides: TGTGCCAGCAGTTTCAGATTCGGGGGGGCCGGAGATACGCAGTATTTT. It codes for CASSFRFGGAGDTQYF.

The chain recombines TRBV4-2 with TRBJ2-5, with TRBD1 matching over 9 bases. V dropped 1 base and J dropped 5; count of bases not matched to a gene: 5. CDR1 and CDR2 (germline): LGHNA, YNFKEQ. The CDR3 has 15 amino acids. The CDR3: CASSQGTGAWETQYF. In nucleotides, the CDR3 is TGTGCCAGCAGCCAAGGGACAGGGGCTTGGGAGACCCAGTACTTC.

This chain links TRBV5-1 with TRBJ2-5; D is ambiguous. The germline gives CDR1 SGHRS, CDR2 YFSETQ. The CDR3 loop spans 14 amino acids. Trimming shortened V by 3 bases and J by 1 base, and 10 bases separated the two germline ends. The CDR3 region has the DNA TGCGCCAGCAGCTACTACGGAGTCCAAGAGACCCAGTACTTC. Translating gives CASSYYGVQETQYF.

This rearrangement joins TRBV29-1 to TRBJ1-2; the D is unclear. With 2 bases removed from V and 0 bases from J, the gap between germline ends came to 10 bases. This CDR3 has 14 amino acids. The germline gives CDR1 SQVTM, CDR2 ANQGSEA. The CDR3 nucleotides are TGCAGCGTTGAAACGGTCAAAGCTAACTATGGCTACACCTTC. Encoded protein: CSVETVKANYGYTF.